One sample yielded the 10 T cell receptor beta chains listed below, sequenced in a study of regulatory T cells in long-lasting Graves disease. Arm-PCR of CDR3 regions and iRepertoire HTBI primers were the basis on which TCR beta libraries were built. One entry per CDR3 protein results from TCRdb running MiXCR on the multiplex PCR reads. The table records some 420,000 distinct CDR3 sequences, approximately 23% of them present only once. Time point given: persistent/refractory GD, antithyroid drugs over 5 years with positive TRAb. Generation of the TCR library employed RNA extracted from PBMCs. Here the sequenced sample was peripheral blood mononuclear cells (PBMCs), taken when the disease was refractory, from a patient treated with antithyroid drugs. The receptors derive from a female donor with Graves disease.

In this sample, this clonotype turned up many times. J is TRBJ1-2 and V is TRBV5-4; a weak D match, TRBD1 (5 bases). The CDR3 totals 13 residues. V gave up 2 bases and J gave up 8 bases, with 13 bases separating them. CDR1 and CDR2 from the germline V gene are SGHNT and YYREEE (reference sequence). The CDR3 DNA reads TGTGCCAGCAGCTTAGTAGGGGCGGACGGCTACACCTTC. Its protein is CASSLVGADGYTF.

The gene calls are TRBV4-3 and TRBJ2-5; tentative D call: TRBD2 (5 bases). V lost 0 bases, J lost 4 bases, and 12 bases lay in between. The CDR3 totals 15 residues. CDR1 and CDR2 from the germline V gene are LGHNA and YSLEER. CDR3: CASSQDISEGETQYF. CDR3 nucleotides: TGCGCCAGCAGCCAAGATATCAGCGAGGGAGAGACCCAGTACTTC.

The chain has TRBV7-8 and TRBJ1-6, with D possibly matching TRBD1 (6 bases). Trimming shortened V by 5 bases and J by 9 bases, and 17 bases separated the two germline ends. This CDR3 spans 15 amino acids. Germline CDR1 reads SGHVS; CDR2 reads FQNEAQ. DNA for the CDR3: TGTGCCAGCAGCCCGACGGAGGGGGTGGGTTCACCCCTCCACTTT. This codes for CASSPTEGVGSPLHF. Drawing the rest from reference TRBV7-8 and TRBJ1-6, the complete variable domain is GAGVSQSPRYKVAKRGQDVALRCDPISGHVSLFWYQQALGQGPEFLTYFQNEAQLDKSGLPSDRFFAERPEGSVSTLKIQRTQQEDSAVYLCASSPTEGVGSPLHFGNGTRLTVT.

This clonotype was seen more than once but under ten times. The chain couples TRBV6-1 to TRBJ2-1; D is unresolved. The CDR3 totals 15 residues. V lost 8 bases and J lost 3, with 17 bases in between. Per germline, CDR1 MNHNS and CDR2 SASEGT. CDR3 protein: CASQKGWGSYNEQFF. The CDR3 nucleotides read TGTGCCAGCCAGAAGGGCTGGGGAAGCTACAATGAGCAGTTCTTC.

This clonotype was observed many times. J is TRBJ1-1 and V is TRBV10-3, with D perhaps TRBD1 (6 bases). Germline CDR1 and CDR2: ENHRY and SYGVKD. The CDR3 totals 13 residues. Trimming shortened V by 11 bases and J by 1 base, and 14 bases separated the two germline ends. CDR3 residues: CAVAQGRNTEAFF. The CDR3 coding sequence is TGTGCCGTTGCCCAGGGGAGGAACACTGAAGCTTTCTTT.

As concerns this clonotype: One end of the junction fails to match germline, which may point to a read error. The rearrangement links TRBV7-9 to TRBJ2-7, with D uncertain. Germline CDR1 and CDR2: SEHNR and FQNEAQ (reference sequence). The CDR3 runs to 12 residues. CDR3 in amino acids: CASGLELTEQYF. CDR3 sequence (DNA): TGTGCCAGCGGCTTGGAACTAACAGAGCAGTACTTC.

This sequence joins TRBV7-3 and TRBJ1-2; no clear D. Germline V gene data show CDR1 as SGHTA and CDR2 as FQGTGA. This CDR3 region has 12 residues. Trimming stripped 1 base from V and 4 bases from J, with 4 bases between. CDR3 nucleotide sequence: TGTGCCAGCAGCTTAATCACCTATGGCTACACCTTC. It translates to CASSLITYGYTF. The complete variable domain, with remaining parts taken from reference TRBV7-3 and TRBJ1-2, reads GAGVSQTPSNKVTEKGKYVELRCDPISGHTALYWYRQSLGQGPEFLIYFQGTGAADDSGLPNDRFFAVRPEGSVSTLKIQRTERGDSAVYLCASSLITYGYTFGSGTRLTVV.

In this sample, this clonotype turned up many times. This chain joins TRBV12-3 or TRBV12-4 and TRBJ2-7, with D possibly matching TRBD1 (6 bases). Trimming stripped 5 bases from V and 5 bases from J, with 16 bases between. This CDR3 has 14 amino acids. This CDR3 is CASSNSGTPNEQYF. The CDR3 DNA sequence: TGTGCCAGCAGTAACTCCGGGACACCTAACGAGCAGTACTTC.

CDR3 amino acids: CASSMGQPYGPGNTIYF. As DNA, the CDR3 is TGCGCCAGCAGTATGGGACAGCCCTACGGTCCTGGAAACACCATATATTTT. The chain is built from TRBV4-3 and TRBJ1-3, with 7 bases lining up with TRBD1. J lost 2 bases, V lost 6 bases, and 13 bases had no gene match. Germline assignment: CDR1 LGHNA and CDR2 YSLEER. The CDR3 contains 17 residues.

The V gene is TRBV29-1, the J gene TRBJ2-3, with 8 bases that match TRBD1. Germline V gene sequence: CDR1 SQVTM, CDR2 ANQGSEA. The CDR3 is made up of 14 amino acids. The V gene end was trimmed by 8 bases and the J gene end by 2 bases; junction bases not matched to a gene: 9. CDR3 region: CSIRTGSLTDTQYF. CDR3 sequence (DNA): TGCAGCATCCGGACAGGGAGTCTCACAGATACGCAGTATTTT.